This T cell receptor beta chain was recovered during a study of shared clonotypes between healthy human individuals. The run depth of the assay was deep. TCRdb's copy holds only in-frame clones and misses some; the assay was immunoSEQ multiplex PCR. The data contain fewer than 1.4 million clones, approximately 80% of them seen just once; the ten biggest clones take up 0.55% to 0.7%. The CDR3 has 15 amino acids. Germline lookup yields CDR1 MNHNS and CDR2 SASEGT. V gave up 3 bases and J gave up 1 base, with 12 bases separating them. The sample was memory CD4+ T cells from PBMCs. The subset: CD45RA-negative fraction. This sequence was found in a young man in good health. Some clones in this sample may be carry-over from other donors' samples. This chain joins TRBV6-1 and TRBJ2-5; D may be TRBD1 or TRBD2 (5 bases each). This chain's CDR3 is CASSEDPGPQETQYF. For the CDR3, the DNA is TGTGCCAGCAGTGAGGATCCGGGACCCCAAGAGACCCAGTACTTC.